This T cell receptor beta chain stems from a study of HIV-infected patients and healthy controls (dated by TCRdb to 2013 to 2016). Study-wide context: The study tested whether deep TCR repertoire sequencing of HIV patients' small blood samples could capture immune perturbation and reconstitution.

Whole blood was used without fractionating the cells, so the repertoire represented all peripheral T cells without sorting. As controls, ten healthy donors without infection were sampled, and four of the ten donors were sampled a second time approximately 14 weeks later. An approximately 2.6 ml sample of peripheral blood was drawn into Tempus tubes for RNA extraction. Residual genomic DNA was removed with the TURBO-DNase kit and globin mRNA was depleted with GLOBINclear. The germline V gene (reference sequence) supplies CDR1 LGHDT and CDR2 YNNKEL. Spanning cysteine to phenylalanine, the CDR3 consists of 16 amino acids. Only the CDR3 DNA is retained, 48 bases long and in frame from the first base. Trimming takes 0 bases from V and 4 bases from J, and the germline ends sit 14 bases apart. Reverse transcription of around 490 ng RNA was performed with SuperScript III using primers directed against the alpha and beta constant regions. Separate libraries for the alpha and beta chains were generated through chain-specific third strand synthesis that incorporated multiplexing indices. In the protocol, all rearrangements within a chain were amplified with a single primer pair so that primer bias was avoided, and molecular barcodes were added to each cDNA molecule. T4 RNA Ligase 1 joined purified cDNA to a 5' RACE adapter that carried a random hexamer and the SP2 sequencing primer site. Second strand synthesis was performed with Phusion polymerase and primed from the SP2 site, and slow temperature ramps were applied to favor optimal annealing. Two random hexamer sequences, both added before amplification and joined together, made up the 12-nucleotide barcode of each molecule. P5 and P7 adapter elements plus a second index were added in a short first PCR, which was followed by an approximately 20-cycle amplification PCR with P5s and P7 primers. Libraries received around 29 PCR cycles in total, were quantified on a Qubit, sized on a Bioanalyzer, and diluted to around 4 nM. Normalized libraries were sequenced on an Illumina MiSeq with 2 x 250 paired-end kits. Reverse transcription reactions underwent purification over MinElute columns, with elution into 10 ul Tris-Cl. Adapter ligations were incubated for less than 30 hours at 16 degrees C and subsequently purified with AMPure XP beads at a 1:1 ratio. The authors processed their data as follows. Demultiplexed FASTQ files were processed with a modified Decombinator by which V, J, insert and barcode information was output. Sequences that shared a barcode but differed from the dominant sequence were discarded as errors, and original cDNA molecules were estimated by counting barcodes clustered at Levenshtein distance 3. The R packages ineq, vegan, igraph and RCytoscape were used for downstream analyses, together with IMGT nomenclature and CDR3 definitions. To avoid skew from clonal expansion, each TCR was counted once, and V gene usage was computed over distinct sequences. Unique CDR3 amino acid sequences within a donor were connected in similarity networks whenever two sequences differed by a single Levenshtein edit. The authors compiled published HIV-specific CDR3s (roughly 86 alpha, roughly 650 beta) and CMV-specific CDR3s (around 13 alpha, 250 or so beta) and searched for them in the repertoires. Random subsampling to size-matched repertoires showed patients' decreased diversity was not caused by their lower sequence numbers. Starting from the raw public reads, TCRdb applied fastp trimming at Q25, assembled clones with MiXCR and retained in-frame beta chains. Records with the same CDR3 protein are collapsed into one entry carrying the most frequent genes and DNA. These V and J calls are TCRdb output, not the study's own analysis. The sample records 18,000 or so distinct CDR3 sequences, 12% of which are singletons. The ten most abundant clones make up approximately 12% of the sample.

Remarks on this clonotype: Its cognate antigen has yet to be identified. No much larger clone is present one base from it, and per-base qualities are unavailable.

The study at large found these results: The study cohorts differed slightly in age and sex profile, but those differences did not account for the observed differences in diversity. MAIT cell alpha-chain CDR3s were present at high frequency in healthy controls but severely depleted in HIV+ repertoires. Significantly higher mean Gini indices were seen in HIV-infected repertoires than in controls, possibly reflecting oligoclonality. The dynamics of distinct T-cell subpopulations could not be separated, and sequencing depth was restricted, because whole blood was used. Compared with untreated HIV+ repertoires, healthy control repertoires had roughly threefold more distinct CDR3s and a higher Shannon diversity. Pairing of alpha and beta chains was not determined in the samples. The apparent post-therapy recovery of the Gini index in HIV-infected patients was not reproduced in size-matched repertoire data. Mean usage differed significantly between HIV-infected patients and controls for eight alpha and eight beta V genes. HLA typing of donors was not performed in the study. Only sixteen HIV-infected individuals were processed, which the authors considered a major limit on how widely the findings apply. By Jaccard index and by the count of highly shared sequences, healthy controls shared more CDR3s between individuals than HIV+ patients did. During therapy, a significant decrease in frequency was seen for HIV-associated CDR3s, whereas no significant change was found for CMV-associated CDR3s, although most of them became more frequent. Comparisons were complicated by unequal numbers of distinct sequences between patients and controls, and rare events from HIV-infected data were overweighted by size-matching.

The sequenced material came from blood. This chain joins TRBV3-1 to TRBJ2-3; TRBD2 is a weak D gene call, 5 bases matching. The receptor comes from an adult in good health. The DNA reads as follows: TGTGCCAGCAGCCAAGACCGGGGAGTTTACCCAGATACGCAGTATTTT. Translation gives CASSQDRGVYPDTQYF.